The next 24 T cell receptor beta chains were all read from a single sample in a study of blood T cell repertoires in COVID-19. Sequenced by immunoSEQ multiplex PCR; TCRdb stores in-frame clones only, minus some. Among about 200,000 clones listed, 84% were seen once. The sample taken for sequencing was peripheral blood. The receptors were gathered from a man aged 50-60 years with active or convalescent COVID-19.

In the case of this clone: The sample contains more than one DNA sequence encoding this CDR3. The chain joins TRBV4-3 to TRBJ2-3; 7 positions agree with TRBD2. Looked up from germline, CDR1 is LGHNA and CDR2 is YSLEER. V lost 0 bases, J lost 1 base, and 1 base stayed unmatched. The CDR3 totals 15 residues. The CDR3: CASSQDGRGTDTQYF. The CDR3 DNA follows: TGCGCCAGCAGCCAAGATGGGAGGGGCACAGATACGCAGTATTTT.

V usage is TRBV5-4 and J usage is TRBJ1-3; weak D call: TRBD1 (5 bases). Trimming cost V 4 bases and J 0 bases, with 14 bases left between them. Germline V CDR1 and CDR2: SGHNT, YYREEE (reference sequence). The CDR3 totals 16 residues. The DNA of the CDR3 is TGTGCCAGCAGCATAGCCCCAGGGAACTCTGGAAACACCATATATTTT. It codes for CASSIAPGNSGNTIYF.

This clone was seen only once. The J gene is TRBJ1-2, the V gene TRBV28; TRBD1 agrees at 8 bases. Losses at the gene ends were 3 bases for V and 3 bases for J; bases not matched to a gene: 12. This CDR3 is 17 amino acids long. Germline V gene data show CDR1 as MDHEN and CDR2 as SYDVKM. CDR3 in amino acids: CASSFAQGARLDYGYTF. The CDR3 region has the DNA TGTGCCAGCAGTTTTGCGCAGGGGGCTCGTTTAGACTATGGCTACACCTTC.

In DNA, the CDR3 is TGTGCCAGCAGCCGTACTCAAGCGAACACCGGGGAGCTGTTTTTT. This sequence encodes CASSRTQANTGELFF. The chain is built from TRBV7-8 and TRBJ2-2; D not certain. The CDR3 is made up of 15 amino acids. The ends were cut back, 5 bases at V and 0 bases at J, with 10 bases in the middle. Germline values: CDR1 SGHVS, CDR2 FQNEAQ.

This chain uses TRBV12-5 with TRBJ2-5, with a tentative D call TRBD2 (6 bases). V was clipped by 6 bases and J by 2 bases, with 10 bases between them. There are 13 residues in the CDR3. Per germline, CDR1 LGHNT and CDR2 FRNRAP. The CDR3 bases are TGTGCTAGTGGCGTGGGACTTCAAGAGACCCAGTACTTC. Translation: CASGVGLQETQYF.

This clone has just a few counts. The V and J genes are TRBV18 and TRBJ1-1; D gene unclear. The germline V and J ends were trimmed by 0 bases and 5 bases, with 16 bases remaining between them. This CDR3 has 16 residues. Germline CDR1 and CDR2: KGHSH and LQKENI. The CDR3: CASSPPVRALGTEAFF. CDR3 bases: TGTGCCAGCTCACCACCGGTGAGGGCGCTGGGAACTGAAGCTTTCTTT.

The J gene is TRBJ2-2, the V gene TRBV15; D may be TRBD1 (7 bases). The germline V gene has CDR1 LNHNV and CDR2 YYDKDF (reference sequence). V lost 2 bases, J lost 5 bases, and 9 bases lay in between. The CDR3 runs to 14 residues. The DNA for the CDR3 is TGTGCCACCAGCAGACAGGGGGGAACCGGGGAGCTGTTTTTT. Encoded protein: CATSRQGGTGELFF.

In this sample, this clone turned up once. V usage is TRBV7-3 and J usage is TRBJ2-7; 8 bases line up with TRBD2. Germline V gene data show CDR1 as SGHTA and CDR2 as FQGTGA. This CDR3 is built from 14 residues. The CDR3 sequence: CASSPRGGSSEQYV. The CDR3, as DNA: TGTGCCAGCAGCCCCCGGGGGGGGTCCTCCGAGCAGTACGTC.

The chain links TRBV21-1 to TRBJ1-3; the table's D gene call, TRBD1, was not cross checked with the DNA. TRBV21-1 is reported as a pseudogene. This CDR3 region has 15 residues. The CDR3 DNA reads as TGTGCCAGCAGCAAAGTAGGGGGCTCAGGGTACACCATATATTTT. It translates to CASSKVGGSGYTIYF.

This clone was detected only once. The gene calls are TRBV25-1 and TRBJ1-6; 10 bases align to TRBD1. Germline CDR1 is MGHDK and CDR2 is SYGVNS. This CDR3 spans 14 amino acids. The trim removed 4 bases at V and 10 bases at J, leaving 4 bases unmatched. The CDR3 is CASSGTGGGSPLHF. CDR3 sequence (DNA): TGTGCCAGCAGTGGGACAGGGGGAGGATCACCCCTCCACTTT.

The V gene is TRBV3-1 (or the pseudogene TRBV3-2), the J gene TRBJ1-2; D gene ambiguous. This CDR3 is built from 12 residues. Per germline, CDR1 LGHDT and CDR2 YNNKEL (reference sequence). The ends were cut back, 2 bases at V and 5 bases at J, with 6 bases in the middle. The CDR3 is CASSQLFYGYTF. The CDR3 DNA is TGTGCCAGCAGCCAACTGTTTTATGGCTACACCTTC.

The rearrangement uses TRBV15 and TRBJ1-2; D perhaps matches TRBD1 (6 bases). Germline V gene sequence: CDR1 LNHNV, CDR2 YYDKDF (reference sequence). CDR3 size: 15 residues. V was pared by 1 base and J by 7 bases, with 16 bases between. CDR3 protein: CATSRAGGAGFGYTF. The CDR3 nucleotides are TGTGCCACCAGCAGAGCTGGGGGGGCGGGTTTTGGCTACACCTTC.

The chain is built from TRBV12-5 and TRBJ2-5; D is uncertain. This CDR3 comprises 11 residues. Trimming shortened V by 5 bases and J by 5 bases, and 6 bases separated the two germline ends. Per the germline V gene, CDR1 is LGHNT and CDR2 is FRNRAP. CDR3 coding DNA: TGTGCTAGTGGTACTTGGGAGACCCAGTACTTC. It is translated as CASGTWETQYF.

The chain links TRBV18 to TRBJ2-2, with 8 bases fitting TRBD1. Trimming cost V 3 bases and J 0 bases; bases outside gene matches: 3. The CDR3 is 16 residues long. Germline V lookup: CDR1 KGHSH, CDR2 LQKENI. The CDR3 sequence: CASSPTGDPNTGELFF. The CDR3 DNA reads TGTGCCAGCTCACCGACAGGGGATCCGAACACCGGGGAGCTGTTTTTT.

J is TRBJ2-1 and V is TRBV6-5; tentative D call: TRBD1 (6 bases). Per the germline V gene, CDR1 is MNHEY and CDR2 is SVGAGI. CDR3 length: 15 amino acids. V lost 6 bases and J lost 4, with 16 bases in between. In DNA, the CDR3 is TGTGCCAGCAGATTGGACAGACTGGAGTACAATGAGCAGTTCTTC. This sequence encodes CASRLDRLEYNEQFF.

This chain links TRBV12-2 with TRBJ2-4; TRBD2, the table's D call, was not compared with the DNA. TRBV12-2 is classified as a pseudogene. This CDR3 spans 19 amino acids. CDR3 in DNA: TGTGCAAGTCGCTTAGCGGTAACTAGCGGATATCTAGCCAAAAACATTCAGTACTTC. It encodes CASRLAVTSGYLAKNIQYF.

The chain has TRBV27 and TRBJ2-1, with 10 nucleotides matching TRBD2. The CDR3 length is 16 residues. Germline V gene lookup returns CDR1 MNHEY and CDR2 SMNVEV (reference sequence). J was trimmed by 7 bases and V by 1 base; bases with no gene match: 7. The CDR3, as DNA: TGTGCCAGCAGTTTATTGGCTAGCGGGAGAACGAATGAGCAGTTCTTC. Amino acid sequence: CASSLLASGRTNEQFF.

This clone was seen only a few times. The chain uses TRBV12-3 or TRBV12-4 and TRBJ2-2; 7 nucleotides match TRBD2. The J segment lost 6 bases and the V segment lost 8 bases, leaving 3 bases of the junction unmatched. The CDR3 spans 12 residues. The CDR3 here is CASVREPGELFF. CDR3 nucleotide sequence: TGTGCCAGCGTGCGGGAGCCCGGGGAGCTGTTTTTT.

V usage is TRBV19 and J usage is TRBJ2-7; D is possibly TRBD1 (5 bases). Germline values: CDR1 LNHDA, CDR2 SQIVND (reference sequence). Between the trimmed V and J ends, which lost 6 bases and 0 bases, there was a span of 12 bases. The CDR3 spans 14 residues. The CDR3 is CASRRQPTSYEQYF. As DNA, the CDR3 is TGTGCCAGTAGGCGACAGCCTACCTCCTACGAGCAGTACTTC.

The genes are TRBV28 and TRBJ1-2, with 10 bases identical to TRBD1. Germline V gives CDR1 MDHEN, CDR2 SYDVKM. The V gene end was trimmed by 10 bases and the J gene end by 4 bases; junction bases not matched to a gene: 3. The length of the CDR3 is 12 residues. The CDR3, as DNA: TGTGCCACTGGGGACAGGGGCTATGGCTACACCTTC. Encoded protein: CATGDRGYGYTF.

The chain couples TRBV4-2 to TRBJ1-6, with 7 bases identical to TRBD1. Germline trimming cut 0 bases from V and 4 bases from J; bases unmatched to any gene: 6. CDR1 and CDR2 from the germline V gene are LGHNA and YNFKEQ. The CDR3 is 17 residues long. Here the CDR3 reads CASSQDWTGPYNSPLHF. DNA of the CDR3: TGTGCCAGCAGCCAAGATTGGACAGGACCATATAATTCACCCCTCCACTTT.

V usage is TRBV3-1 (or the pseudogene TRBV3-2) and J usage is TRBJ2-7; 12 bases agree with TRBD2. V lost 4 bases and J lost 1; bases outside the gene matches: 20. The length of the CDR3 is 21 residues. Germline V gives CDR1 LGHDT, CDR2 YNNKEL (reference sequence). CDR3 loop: CASSLAPRTSGIPNASYEQYF. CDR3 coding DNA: TGTGCCAGCAGCCTCGCACCCAGGACTAGCGGGATACCAAATGCTTCCTACGAGCAGTACTTC.

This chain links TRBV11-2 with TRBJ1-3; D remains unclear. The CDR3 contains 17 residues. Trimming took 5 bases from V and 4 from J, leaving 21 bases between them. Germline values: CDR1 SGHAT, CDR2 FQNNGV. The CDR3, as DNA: TGTGCCAGCAGCCCCTCATGGTTCGAGGCCGGAGGAAACACCATATATTTT. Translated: CASSPSWFEAGGNTIYF.

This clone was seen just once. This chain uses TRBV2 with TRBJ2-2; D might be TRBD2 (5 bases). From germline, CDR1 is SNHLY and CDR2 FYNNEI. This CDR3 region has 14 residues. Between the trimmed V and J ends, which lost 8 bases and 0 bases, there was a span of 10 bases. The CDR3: CASGRASNTGELFF. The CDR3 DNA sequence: TGTGCCAGCGGGCGGGCCTCGAACACCGGGGAGCTGTTTTTT. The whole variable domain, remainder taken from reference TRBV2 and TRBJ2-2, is EPEVTQTPSHQVTQMGQEVILRCVPISNHLYFYWYRQILGQKVEFLVSFYNNEISEKSEIFDDQFSVERPDGSNFTLKIRSTKLEDSAMYFCASGRASNTGELFFGEGSRLTVL.